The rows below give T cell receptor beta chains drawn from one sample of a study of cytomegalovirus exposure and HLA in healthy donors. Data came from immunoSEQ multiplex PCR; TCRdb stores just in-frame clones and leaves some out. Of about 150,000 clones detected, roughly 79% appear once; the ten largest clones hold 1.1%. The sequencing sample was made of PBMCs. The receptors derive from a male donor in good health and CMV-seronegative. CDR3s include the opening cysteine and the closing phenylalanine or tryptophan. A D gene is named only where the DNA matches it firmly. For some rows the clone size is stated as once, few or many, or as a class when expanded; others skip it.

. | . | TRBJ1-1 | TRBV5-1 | TGCGCCAGCAGCTTGGTACCGGGGGGGGGCACTGAAGCTTTCTTT | CASSLVPGGGTEAFF
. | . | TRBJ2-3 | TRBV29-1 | TGCAGCGCGGACGGCCTGAAGGACAGCGCCCCGGATACGCAGTATTTT | CSADGLKDSAPDTQYF
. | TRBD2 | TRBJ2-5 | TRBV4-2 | TGTGCCAGCAGCCAAGATCGGGGGGGCCAAGAGACCCAGTACTTC | CASSQDRGGQETQYF
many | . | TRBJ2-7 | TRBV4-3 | TGCGCCAGCAGCCAAGATCGGAGCTTTGGCGAGCAGTACTTC | CASSQDRSFGEQYF
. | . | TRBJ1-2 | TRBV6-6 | TGTGCCAGCAGTTACTCCGATCGACAGCTTTCCTATGGCTACACCTTC | CASSYSDRQLSYGYTF
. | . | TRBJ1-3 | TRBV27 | TGTGCCAGTCAATCTAACTCTGGAAACACCATATATTTT | CASQSNSGNTIYF
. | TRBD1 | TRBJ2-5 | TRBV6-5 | TGTGCCAGCAGTTACGACAGGGATGGGACCCAGTACTTC | CASSYDRDGTQYF
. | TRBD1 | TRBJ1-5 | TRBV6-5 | TGTGCCAGCAGTCAGGGACAGGGGGTTAGTCAGCCCCAGCATTTT | CASSQGQGVSQPQHF
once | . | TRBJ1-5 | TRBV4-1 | TGCGCCAGCAGCCAAGATTCCAGGGACAATCAGCCCCAGCATTTT | CASSQDSRDNQPQHF
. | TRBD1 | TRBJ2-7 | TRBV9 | TGTGCCAGCAGCCGGACAGGGAACGAGCAGTACTTC | CASSRTGNEQYF
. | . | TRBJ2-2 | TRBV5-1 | TGCGCCAGCATCCTTGGGGGCCCTTCTGCCGGGGAGCTGTTTTTT | CASILGGPSAGELFF
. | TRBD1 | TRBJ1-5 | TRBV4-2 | TGTGCCAGCAGCCAAACAGGGGAATCGGATCAGCCCCAGCATTTT | CASSQTGESDQPQHF
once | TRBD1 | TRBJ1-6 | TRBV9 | TGTGCCAGCAGCGCACAGGGGGCTCAGAATTCACCCCTCCACTTT | CASSAQGAQNSPLHF
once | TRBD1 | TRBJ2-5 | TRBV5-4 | TGTGCCAGCAGCACCTCAACAGGGGGCGGGGAGACCCAGTACTTC | CASSTSTGGGETQYF
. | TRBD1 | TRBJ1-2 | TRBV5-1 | TGCGCCAGCAGCGAGGGGGCCGACGGGCGCGGCTACACCTTC | CASSEGADGRGYTF
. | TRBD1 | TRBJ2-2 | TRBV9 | TGTGCCAGCACCCCTGGGGGACAGCCAAACACCGGGGAGCTGTTTTTT | CASTPGGQPNTGELFF
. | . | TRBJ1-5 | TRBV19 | TGTGCCAGTAGTCAGGGTGATCAGCCCCAGCATTTT | CASSQGDQPQHF
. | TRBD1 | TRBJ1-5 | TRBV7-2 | TGTGCCAGCAGCTCGACAGGGGCTAGTCAGCCCCAGCATTTT | CASSSTGASQPQHF
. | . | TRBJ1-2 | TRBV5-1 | TGCGCCAGCAGCTTGGGAGTTTCGGACTATGGCTACACCTTC | CASSLGVSDYGYTF
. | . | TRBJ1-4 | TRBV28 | TGTGCCAGCAGTTCCTCCGTGAGAGAAAAACTGTTTTTT | CASSSSVREKLFF
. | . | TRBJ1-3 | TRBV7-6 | TGTGCCAGCAGTCCCGACAGTCTCTCTGGAAACACCATATATTTT | CASSPDSLSGNTIYF
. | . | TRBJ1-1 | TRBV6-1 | TGTGCCAGCAGTGAAGCGTTAACTGAAGCTTTCTTT | CASSEALTEAFF
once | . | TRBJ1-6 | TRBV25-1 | TGTGCCAGCAGTGAATTTCTACAGGGTTTTGGCTCACCCCTCCACTTT | CASSEFLQGFGSPLHF
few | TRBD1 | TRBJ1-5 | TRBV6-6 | TGTGCCAGCAGTCTGAACAGGGGGACTGATCAGCCCCAGCATTTT | CASSLNRGTDQPQHF
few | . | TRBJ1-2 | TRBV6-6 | TGTGCCAGCAGTTACGACAACCTCTATGGCTACACCTTC | CASSYDNLYGYTF
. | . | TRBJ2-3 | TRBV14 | TGTGCCAGCAGCCAAGGGCTCCTCGGGTTATCGTTGGACACAGATACGCAGTATTTT | CASSQGLLGLSLDTDTQYF
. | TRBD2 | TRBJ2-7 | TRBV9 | TGTGCCAGCAGCCCTAGAGGTTTAGCGGGGGACGAGCAGTACTTC | CASSPRGLAGDEQYF
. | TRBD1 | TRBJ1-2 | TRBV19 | TGTGCCAGTAGTTTACAGGGGGAATTGATAGATGGCTACACCTTC | CASSLQGELIDGYTF
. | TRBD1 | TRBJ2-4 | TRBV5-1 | TGCGCCAGCAGCTTCAGACAGGGGGCGTTTTCCAAAAACATTCAGTACTTC | CASSFRQGAFSKNIQYF
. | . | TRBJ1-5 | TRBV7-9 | TGTGCCAGCAGCTTAGATACCGGGTTGGATCAGCCCCAGCATTTT | CASSLDTGLDQPQHF
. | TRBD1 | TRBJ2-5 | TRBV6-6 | TGTGCCAGCAGATTCGGACAGGCTGACGAGGCCCAGTACTTC | CASRFGQADEAQYF
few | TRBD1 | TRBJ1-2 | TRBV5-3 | TGTGCCAGAAGCTCGGAGGGGGCTTATGGCTACACCTTC | CARSSEGAYGYTF
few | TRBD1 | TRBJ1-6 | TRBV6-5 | TGTGCCAGTAGACAGGGGGCGAATTCACCCCTCCACTTT | CASRQGANSPLHF
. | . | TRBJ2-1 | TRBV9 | TGTGCCAGCAGCGTATCTTTACTAAACAATGAGCAGTTCTTC | CASSVSLLNNEQFF
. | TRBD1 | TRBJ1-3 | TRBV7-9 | TGTGCCAGCAAGGAGGGACAGACTTTTATCTCTGGAAACACCATATATTTT | CASKEGQTFISGNTIYF
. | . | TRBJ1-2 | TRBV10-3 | TGTGCCATCAGTGAGTCGACTCGAGCTGGCTACACCTTC | CAISESTRAGYTF
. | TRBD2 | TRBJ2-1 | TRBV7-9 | TGTGCCAGTGGGAGGGACTATGAGCAGTTCTTC | CASGRDYEQFF
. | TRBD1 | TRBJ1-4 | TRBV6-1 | TGTGCCAGCAGCGTCCGGGACAGGAATAATGAAAAACTGTTTTTT | CASSVRDRNNEKLFF
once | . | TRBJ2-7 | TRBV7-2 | TGTGCCAGCAGCTTAGTGAGTTGGGCCTCCCACGAGCAGTACTTC | CASSLVSWASHEQYF
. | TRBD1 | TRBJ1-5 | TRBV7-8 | TGTGCCAGCAGCTCGTCAGGGGGCTCAGGCAATCAGCCCCAGCATTTT | CASSSSGGSGNQPQHF
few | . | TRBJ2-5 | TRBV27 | TGTGCCAGCAGTTTAGTCCGGTCAACTACCCTAGAGACCCAGTACTTC | CASSLVRSTTLETQYF